This T cell receptor (beta chain) was sequenced for a study of T cell repertoires in cytomegalovirus infection. A single record per CDR3 protein comes from TCRdb applying MiXCR to the reads. The data contain hundreds of thousands of distinct CDR3 sequences, about 30% of them singletons. V gave up 2 bases and J gave up 1 base, with 13 bases separating them. Per the germline V gene, CDR1 is SGHKS and CDR2 is YYEKEE (reference sequence). The CDR3 sequence is 15 residues long. This clonotype was counted a few times. The target antigen is unknown. The rearrangement joins TRBV5-5 to TRBJ2-7; no definite D call. The material was cultured CD8+ T cells from PBMCs, obtained from culture after CMV antigen stimulation. This clonotype originated in a human donor in good health (CMV status not recorded). Some clones in this sample may be carry-over from other donors' samples. The CDR3: CASSFDTSISYEQYF. In DNA form, the CDR3 reads TGTGCCAGCAGCTTTGACACCTCTATTTCCTACGAGCAGTACTTC. Complete variable domain (other parts from reference TRBV5-5 and TRBJ2-7): DAGVTQSPTHLIKTRGQQVTLRCSPISGHKSVSWYQQVLGQGPQFIFQYYEKEERGRGNFPDRFSARQFPNYSSELNVNALLLGDSALYLCASSFDTSISYEQYFGPGTRLTVT.